The 7 T cell receptor beta chains given below trace back to one sample, sequenced in a study of identical twins. One entry per CDR3 protein results from TCRdb running MiXCR on the 5' RACE reads. The data show some 630,000 distinct CDR3 sequences, under 8.5% seen once. These same data were also listed under a study on yellow fever vaccine responses in identical twins.

The sample consisted of PBMCs. The origin of the receptors is a woman aged 18-35 years in good health.

This clonotype was observed a handful of times. This chain connects TRBV4-1 to TRBJ2-3; 8 nucleotides align to TRBD2. The junction had 8 bases not matched to a gene; V was cut back by 1 base and J by 5 bases. CDR3 length equals 16 residues. Germline lookup yields CDR1 MGHRA and CDR2 YSYEKL. DNA for the CDR3: TGCGCCAGCAGCCAAGGGGCACTAGCGGTACTAGATACGCAGTATTTT. Protein sequence: CASSQGALAVLDTQYF.

In this sample, this clonotype turned up a few times. The J gene is TRBJ2-2, the V gene TRBV10-1; D may be TRBD1 (6 bases). V lost 3 bases, J lost 3 bases, and 26 bases lay in between. The germline gives CDR1 WNHNN, CDR2 SYGVQD (reference sequence). The CDR3 loop spans 20 amino acids. In DNA, the CDR3 is TGCGCCAGCAGTGATAGATGGACAGATGGGCCCCTTCGGGACACCGGGGAGCTGTTTTTT. This encodes CASSDRWTDGPLRDTGELFF.

In its sample, this clonotype was seen many times. This sequence joins TRBV10-3 and TRBJ1-3; no clear D. V was shortened by 0 bases and J by 3 bases, with 6 bases between the two germline ends. In germline, CDR1 is ENHRY, CDR2 SYGVKD. This CDR3 region has 14 residues. The CDR3 spells CAISESRVGNTIYF. The CDR3 coding sequence is TGTGCCATCAGTGAGTCTCGGGTTGGAAACACCATATATTTT.

This clonotype was seen more than once but under ten times. The gene calls are TRBV15 and TRBJ2-1, with TRBD2 matching 7 bases. The V gene end was trimmed by 6 bases and the J gene end by 1 base; junction bases not matched to a gene: 15. The germline CDR1 and CDR2 sequences are LNHNV and YYDKDF (reference sequence). The CDR3 has 18 amino acids. The CDR3 DNA reads as TGTGCCACCAGGCCCGGGTCCTCGGGGGGAGGGTCCTACAATGAGCAGTTCTTC. Translated, it gives CATRPGSSGGGSYNEQFF.

This clonotype has ten or more counts. The V and J genes are TRBV10-2 and TRBJ1-4; D remains ambiguous. The germline CDR1 and CDR2 sequences are WSHSY and SAAADI. Trimming left V 6 bases short and J 6 bases short, with 14 bases between. The CDR3 covers 14 residues. CDR3 DNA: TGCGCCAGCAGCTACAGTGGGGAGGATGAAAAACTGTTTTTT. Residues: CASSYSGEDEKLFF.

The V gene is TRBV10-2, the J gene TRBJ1-1; D gene ambiguous. CDR1 is WSHSY and CDR2 is SAAADI in the germline V gene. V was trimmed by 6 bases and J by 1 base, leaving 12 bases between them. There are 14 residues in the CDR3. CDR3 DNA sequence: TGCGCCAGCAGCTATAATATGGGGAACACTGAAGCTTTCTTT. It encodes CASSYNMGNTEAFF.

This clonotype was found a few times. The V call is TRBV12-3 or TRBV12-4, the J call TRBJ2-7, with D hard to call. Trimming took 1 base from V and 0 from J, leaving 10 bases between them. This CDR3 spans 15 amino acids. The DNA for the CDR3 is TGTGCCAGCAGTTTAGTTGGCGGAAACTCCTACGAGCAGTACTTC. Translated: CASSLVGGNSYEQYF.